These 29 T cell receptor beta chains were all obtained from the same sample, sequenced in a study of CD8 T cells in Susac syndrome. RNA in amounts of about 0.45 to 1 ug was reverse transcribed with random hexamers. Using its own MiXCR run on the immunoSEQ multiplex PCR reads, TCRdb lists one record per CDR3 protein. The profile covers over 95,000 distinct CDR3 sequences, with around 90% appearing a single time and about 0.15% taken by the ten largest. The sample comprised CD4+ T cells from PBMCs. Receptor source: a human donor in good health.

This sequence joins TRBV30 and TRBJ2-7; TRBD1 matches at 7 bases. CDR1 is GTSNPN and CDR2 is SVGIG in the germline V gene (reference sequence). Trimming took 1 base from V and 1 from J; bases not matched to a gene: 4. The CDR3 runs to 14 residues. CDR3 sequence reads: CAWSGGTASYEQYF. DNA for the CDR3: TGTGCCTGGAGTGGGGGGACAGCGTCCTACGAGCAGTACTTC.

V usage is TRBV29-1 and J usage is TRBJ2-2, with D possibly called TRBD1 or TRBD2 (5 bases each). CDR1 is SQVTM and CDR2 is ANQGSEA in the germline V gene. The CDR3 extends over 13 amino acids. Trimming removed 7 bases from V and 1 base from J, with 10 bases in between. CDR3 sequence reads: CSGGPGNTGELFF. CDR3 nucleotides: TGCAGCGGGGGACCAGGGAACACCGGGGAGCTGTTTTTT.

The chain combines TRBV6-2 or TRBV6-3 with TRBJ1-1; D not certain. Germline V lookup: CDR1 MNHEY, CDR2 SVGEGT. V lost 3 bases, J lost 7 bases, and 12 bases lay in between. The CDR3 is 13 residues long. Here the CDR3 DNA reads TGTGCCAGCAGTTATACTCTGGCAATTGAAGCTTTCTTT. Translating it yields CASSYTLAIEAFF.

Only one count was recorded for this clonotype. The rearrangement links TRBV30 to TRBJ1-1; unclear D gene. V was pared by 4 bases and J by 2 bases, with 14 bases between. Germline V gene lookup returns CDR1 GTSNPN and CDR2 SVGIG (reference sequence). This CDR3 has 14 residues. CDR3 sequence reads: CAWTALSGNTEAFF. The CDR3 nucleotides are TGTGCCTGGACCGCCTTATCGGGTAACACTGAAGCTTTCTTT.

This chain connects TRBV5-1 to TRBJ1-2; tentative D call: TRBD1 (5 bases). The V end lost 0 bases, the J end lost 6 bases, and 9 bases lay between the germline ends. The CDR3 is 13 residues long. Germline CDR1 SGHRS, CDR2 YFSETQ. The CDR3 loop is CASSLEVTDGYTF. CDR3 nucleotide sequence: TGCGCCAGCAGCTTGGAGGTGACAGATGGCTACACCTTC.

This clonotype was recorded once. V is TRBV28 and J is TRBJ2-2; 7 bases agree with TRBD1. This CDR3 has 15 amino acids. The trim removed 6 bases at V and 6 bases at J, leaving 10 bases unmatched. Germline V gene lookup returns CDR1 MDHEN and CDR2 SYDVKM. Here the CDR3 DNA reads TGTGCCAGCAGACTTTCGACAGGGAGCGCCGGGGAGCTGTTTTTT. Translation: CASRLSTGSAGELFF.

The genes are TRBV3-1 and TRBJ2-1, with D unresolved. V was cut by 1 base and J by 5 bases, with 9 bases left in between. Germline CDR1 is LGHDT and CDR2 is YNNKEL (reference sequence). The CDR3 extends over 14 amino acids. DNA for the CDR3: TGTGCCAGCAGCCAAGCGCGAGCAAACAATGAGCAGTTCTTC. It translates to CASSQARANNEQFF.

V and J are TRBV5-1 and TRBJ1-3, with D unresolved. The CDR3 consists of 13 residues. Germline CDR1 and CDR2: SGHRS and YFSETQ. V was shortened by 5 bases and J by 4 bases, with 10 bases between the two germline ends. CDR3 DNA: TGCGCCAGCAGGCAGGCGTCCGGAAACACCATATATTTT. This sequence encodes CASRQASGNTIYF.

The chain uses TRBV7-2 and TRBJ1-1; D not certain. The CDR3 is 15 residues long. Germline CDR1 reads SGHTA; CDR2 reads FQGNSA. Between the trimmed V and J ends, which lost 6 bases and 4 bases, there was a span of 18 bases. The CDR3 DNA sequence: TGTGCCAGCAGTCTAGGAGAGGCGTACTTCACTGAAGCTTTCTTT. Residues: CASSLGEAYFTEAFF.

J is TRBJ1-5 and V is TRBV20-1, with D perhaps matching TRBD1 (5 bases). This CDR3 is 16 amino acids long. Germline assignment: CDR1 DFQATT and CDR2 SNEGSKA (reference sequence). The germline V and J ends were trimmed by 3 bases and 1 base, with 16 bases remaining between them. CDR3 coding DNA: TGCAGTGCTAGGGTTCGCGGCGGGGGGAGCAATCAGCCCCAGCATTTT. Residues: CSARVRGGGSNQPQHF.

This chain links TRBV3-1 with TRBJ2-2; tentatively, D is TRBD1 or TRBD2 (5 bases each). The V end was cut by 2 bases, the J end by 6 bases, with 7 bases between. Germline V gene lookup returns CDR1 LGHDT and CDR2 YNNKEL (reference sequence). The CDR3 loop spans 13 amino acids. As DNA, the CDR3 is TGTGCCAGCAGCCAACCGGGGCCCGGGGAGCTGTTTTTT. This sequence encodes CASSQPGPGELFF. The entire variable domain, with the rest obtained from reference TRBV3-1 and TRBJ2-2, is as follows: DTAVSQTPKYLVTQMGNDKSIKCEQNLGHDTMYWYKQDSKKFLKIMFSYNNKELIINETVPNRFSPKSPDKAHLNLHINSLELGDSAVYFCASSQPGPGELFFGEGSRLTVL.

The V and J genes are TRBV18 and TRBJ2-2; TRBD1 aligns across 9 bases. Germline V CDR1 and CDR2: KGHSH, LQKENI. Trimming removed 0 bases from V and 6 bases from J; junction bases left unmatched: 5. There are 16 residues in the CDR3. CDR3 in amino acids: CASSPPRTGVPGELFF. CDR3 DNA: TGTGCCAGCTCACCACCGAGGACAGGGGTTCCCGGGGAGCTGTTTTTT.

This clonotype was picked up one time. This chain's CDR3 is CARKDGQNTEAFF. The CDR3 bases are TGTGCCCGAAAGGACGGTCAGAACACTGAAGCTTTCTTT. The V and J genes are TRBV30 and TRBJ1-1; no clear D. Trimming pared 8 bases from V and 1 base from J, leaving 14 bases between. This CDR3 has 13 residues. Germline values: CDR1 GTSNPN, CDR2 SVGIG (reference sequence).

Only one count was recorded for this clonotype. The chain employs TRBV5-1 and TRBJ2-1, with 10 bases aligning to TRBD2. This CDR3 has 16 residues. Trimming cost V 0 bases and J 3 bases; bases outside gene matches: 3. Germline loops: CDR1 SGHRS, CDR2 YFSETQ. The CDR3 loop reads CASSLGTSGYYNEQFF. The CDR3 DNA reads as TGCGCCAGCAGCTTGGGGACTAGCGGATACTACAATGAGCAGTTCTTC.

The chain carries TRBV6-5 and TRBJ1-2, with a possible D match to TRBD1 (5 bases). Germline loops: CDR1 MNHEY, CDR2 SVGAGI. The CDR3 extends over 13 amino acids. V lost 6 bases and J 5 bases, leaving 13 bases between the germline ends. Written as DNA, the CDR3 is TGTGCCAGCAGGAGGGAGGGGTTATATGGCTACACCTTC. Translation gives CASRREGLYGYTF.

J is TRBJ2-1 and V is TRBV12-3 or TRBV12-4; 10 bases line up with TRBD2. The CDR3 is 15 amino acids. With V trimmed by 6 bases and J by 5 bases, 7 bases remained unmatched. The CDR3 is CASSILAGRDNEQFF. The CDR3 bases are TGTGCCAGCAGCATACTAGCGGGGAGGGACAATGAGCAGTTCTTC.

This chain connects TRBV5-1 to TRBJ2-1, with 8 positions matching TRBD2. J lost 5 bases, V lost 3 bases, and 7 bases had no gene match. The CDR3 runs 15 residues. Germline values: CDR1 SGHRS, CDR2 YFSETQ. The CDR3, as DNA: TGCGCCAGCAGCTGGGAGGCGGGGGGTCACAATGAGCAGTTCTTC. It is translated as CASSWEAGGHNEQFF.

This chain joins TRBV20-1 and TRBJ2-7; 7 nucleotides line up with TRBD1. Germline-derived CDR1 and CDR2 are DFQATT and SNEGSKA (reference sequence). V was clipped by 0 bases and J by 3 bases; unmatched bases: 2. This CDR3 spans 13 amino acids. The DNA for the CDR3 is TGCAGTGCTAGAGATAACAGGGGCTACGAGCAGTACTTC. Its protein is CSARDNRGYEQYF.

The V and J genes are TRBV6-2 or TRBV6-3 and TRBJ1-5; D is unclear. Germline assignment: CDR1 MNHEY and CDR2 SVGEGT. The CDR3 extends over 16 amino acids. The V and J ends lost 2 bases and 2 bases respectively, with 13 bases between them. The DNA for the CDR3 is TGTGCCAGCAGTTACCAGCGATCAGTTCGCAATCAGCCCCAGCATTTT. Translation: CASSYQRSVRNQPQHF.

For this clonotype: An end of the junction differs from the germline gene, which may be a read error. CDR3 coding DNA: TGCAGTGCGAGAGGTCTAGCGGGGTACAATGAGCAGTTCTTC. Protein: CSARGLAGYNEQFF. The V gene is TRBV20-1, the J gene TRBJ2-1; TRBD2 matches at 9 bases. Germline values: CDR1 DFQATT, CDR2 SNEGSKA (reference sequence). The CDR3 runs 14 residues.

This sequence joins TRBV20-1 and TRBJ2-1; D could derive from TRBD1 or TRBD2 (5 bases each). There are 13 residues in the CDR3. V was shortened by 4 bases and J by 14 bases, with 21 bases between the two germline ends. Germline V lookup: CDR1 DFQATT, CDR2 SNEGSKA (reference sequence). CDR3 DNA: TGCAGTGCTACAGGGACGGGCGGCCTGTGGGAGTTCTTC. Protein product: CSATGTGGLWEFF.

The rearrangement uses TRBV7-9 and TRBJ2-1, with D maybe TRBD1 (5 bases). Trimming removed 5 bases at V and 2 bases at J, with 13 bases between. CDR3 length equals 15 residues. Germline CDR1 SEHNR, CDR2 FQNEAQ (reference sequence). CDR3 coding DNA: TGTGCCAGCAGCGGGTCAGGGTCGGCCTACAATGAGCAGTTCTTC. Residues: CASSGSGSAYNEQFF. Together with reference TRBV7-9 and TRBJ2-1, the CDR3 gives the full variable domain: DTGVSQNPRHKITKRGQNVTFRCDPISEHNRLYWYRQTLGQGPEFLTYFQNEAQLEKSRLLSDRFSAERPKGSFSTLEIQRTEQGDSAMYLCASSGSGSAYNEQFFGPGTRLTVL.

This clonotype was picked up a small number of times. This chain connects TRBV5-1 to TRBJ1-1; D might be TRBD1 (6 bases). The CDR3 consists of 16 residues. Germline V lookup: CDR1 SGHRS, CDR2 YFSETQ. The germline V and J ends were trimmed by 6 bases and 1 base, with 19 bases remaining between them. The CDR3 sequence is CASKADSLSGNTEAFF. CDR3 sequence (DNA): TGCGCCAGCAAGGCGGACAGCTTAAGCGGGAACACTGAAGCTTTCTTT. Together with reference TRBV5-1 and TRBJ1-1, the CDR3 gives the full variable domain: KAGVTQTPRYLIKTRGQQVTLSCSPISGHRSVSWYQQTPGQGLQFLFEYFSETQRNKGNFPGRFSGRQFSNSRSEMNVSTLELGDSALYLCASKADSLSGNTEAFFGQGTRLTVV.

This chain joins TRBV7-2 and TRBJ2-1; D may be TRBD1 or TRBD2 (6 bases each). Germline V gene lookup returns CDR1 SGHTA and CDR2 FQGNSA. The CDR3 sequence is 15 residues long. V was cut by 2 bases and J by 7 bases, with 15 bases left in between. CDR3 sequence reads: CASSLKFQGRNEQFF. As DNA, the CDR3 is TGTGCCAGCAGCTTAAAATTCCAGGGGAGGAATGAGCAGTTCTTC.

This chain links TRBV29-1 with TRBJ2-5, with TRBD1 matching over 8 bases. Losses at the gene ends were 6 bases for V and 2 bases for J; bases not matched to a gene: 2. The germline gives CDR1 SQVTM, CDR2 ANQGSEA. This CDR3 is 12 amino acids long. The CDR3 nucleotides are TGCAGCGTACGGACAGGGCAAGAGACCCAGTACTTC. The encoded protein is CSVRTGQETQYF.

The chain links TRBV18 to TRBJ2-2; TRBD2 might be the D (5 bases). This CDR3 comprises 15 residues. Germline CDR1 KGHSH, CDR2 LQKENI. Trimming left V 3 bases short and J 9 bases short, with 17 bases between. Here the CDR3 reads CASSPSGGYFWELFF. As DNA, the CDR3 is TGTGCCAGCTCACCGAGCGGAGGCTACTTCTGGGAGCTGTTTTTT.

CDR3 bases: TGTGCCTGGAACCCCGAGGACACAGATACGCAGTATTTT. Protein product: CAWNPEDTDTQYF. V gene TRBV30 combines with J gene TRBJ2-3, with D unresolved. Trimming took 4 bases from V and 2 from J, leaving 10 bases between them. In germline, CDR1 is GTSNPN, CDR2 SVGIG (reference sequence). The CDR3 spans 13 residues.

The chain employs TRBV28 and TRBJ2-1, with 8 bases aligning to TRBD2. The CDR3 consists of 15 residues. V lost 7 bases to trimming and J lost 4 bases; unmatched junction nucleotides: 9. The germline CDR1 and CDR2 sequences are MDHEN and SYDVKM. DNA for the CDR3: TGTGCCAGCATGGGTAGCGGGGCCTCGTACAATGAGCAGTTCTTC. Translated, it gives CASMGSGASYNEQFF.

V and J are TRBV27 and TRBJ1-5; D gene uncertain. Germline CDR1 reads MNHEY; CDR2 reads SMNVEV (reference sequence). This CDR3 contains 15 residues. Trimming stripped 5 bases from V and 1 base from J, with 12 bases between. The chain's CDR3 is CASSPGSPSNQPQHF. CDR3 nucleotides: TGTGCCAGCAGTCCCGGGTCTCCGAGCAATCAGCCCCAGCATTTT.